This record covers a single T cell receptor beta chain. No cognate antigen has been identified for it. Qualities for individual bases were not recorded, and no much larger clone is one base off. A distance of 17 bases separates the germline ends of V and J, which lose 6 bases and 2 bases respectively. The CDR3 starts with the cysteine, ends with the phenylalanine, and has 15 residues. Just CDR3 DNA is preserved here, 45 bases in frame from base 1. Every donor in the study was a healthy Caucasian. Three unrelated non-twin adults were also sequenced: a male aged 18 to 30, a male aged 50 to 60 and a female aged 50 to 60. Using Miltenyi CD45RO+ enrichment and human naive T-cell isolation kits, memory (CD45RO+) and naive T cells were isolated from PBMC. This sample was taken from a study of identical twins listed by TCRdb under 2016. About the investigation overall: TCR alpha and beta repertoires from monozygotic twins, unrelated adults of various ages and cord blood were deep-sequenced to test whether fetal clonotypes persist. Replicate twin experiments were performed at different times using different library preparation protocols to rule out contamination. The investigation overall reported the following: In monozygotic twins, out-of-frame TCR alpha sharing was systematically underestimated by recombination models, although the models agreed with sharing between unrelated individuals. Invariant T cells such as MAIT and iNKT could partly confound zero-insertion analyses, although diverse VJ usage argued against such confounding for most clonotypes. Abundant cord blood beta clonotypes carried fewer insertions; young adult naive repertoires showed a weaker similar trend, while memory repertoires showed none. Compared with coincidental sharing between unrelated individuals, out-of-frame TCR alpha sequences shared between twins had an excess of sequences with low generation probability. Because the same donors could not be followed over many years, the conclusions relied on cross-sectional statistical analysis. In beta out-of-frame sequences, excess twin sharing was weaker, because having fewer shared sequences lowered the signal-to-noise ratio.

Libraries came from 5' RACE. The reads were generated on an Illumina HiSeq 2000. Template switching introduced a universal primer binding site; the final cDNA contained a unique molecular identifier, enabling accurate counting of TCR cDNA molecules. First-strand cDNA for TCR alpha and beta chains was synthesized from specific primers in the conserved constant-segment region. To control for contamination, each cDNA library was double barcoded with a SMART-Mk sample barcode plus Illumina barcodes. Two successive PCR steps introduced TruSeq adapter sequences along with Illumina sample barcodes. The TCR alpha and beta cDNA libraries were sequenced on the Illumina HiSeq platform using custom primers. Per the authors' processing: Raw reads were processed with MiGEC to extract unique molecular identifiers, and MiXCR was used to determine CDR3 positions. Recombination models were inferred per individual with the repgenHMM and IGoR tools using an EM algorithm. Shared clonotypes were analyzed with the tcR package in R, and sharing was normalized by the product of cloneset sizes. Out-of-frame nonproductive sequences were analyzed to study raw recombination free of thymic and clonal selection effects. The public reads were reprocessed in TCRdb via fastp at Q25 and MiXCR, keeping in-frame beta chains. Merged by CDR3 protein, the rows form single entries marked with the most common genes and DNA. These V and J calls rely on TCRdb rather than the paper's analysis. The sample table shows some 330,000 distinct CDR3 sequences, and approximately 8.8% are seen once. The ten top clones hold 8% to 9.5% of the sample.

The sequence links TRBV12-3 or TRBV12-4 to TRBJ2-7, and the D gene may be TRBD2, 5 bases matching. The sequenced sample consisted of naive T cells sorted from blood. Sample cell subset or site, as interpreted from the label and publication: cells isolated with a human naive T-cell isolation kit. This TCR was recovered from a woman aged 50 to 60 in good health. The DNA is TGTGCCAGCAGAGAGTCGGGATCGGGGACCTACGAGCAGTACTTC. It specifies CASRESGSGTYEQYF.